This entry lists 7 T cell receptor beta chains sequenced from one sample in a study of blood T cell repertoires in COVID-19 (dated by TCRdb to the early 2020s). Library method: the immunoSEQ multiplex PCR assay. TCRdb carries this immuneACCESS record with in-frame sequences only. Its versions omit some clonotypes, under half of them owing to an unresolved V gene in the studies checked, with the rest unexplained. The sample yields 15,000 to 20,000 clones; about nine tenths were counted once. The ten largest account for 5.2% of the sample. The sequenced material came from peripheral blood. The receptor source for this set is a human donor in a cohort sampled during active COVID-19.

The CDR3 sequence: CASSLARQGVHNEKLFF. In DNA form, the CDR3 reads TGTGCCAGCAGCCTTGCTCGACAGGGGGTCCATAATGAAAAACTGTTTTTT. The chain combines TRBV28 with TRBJ1-4, with 9 bases lining up with TRBD1. The CDR3 sequence is 17 residues long. Per the germline V gene, CDR1 is MDHEN and CDR2 is SYDVKM. V lost 6 bases, J lost 4 bases, and 12 bases stayed unmatched.

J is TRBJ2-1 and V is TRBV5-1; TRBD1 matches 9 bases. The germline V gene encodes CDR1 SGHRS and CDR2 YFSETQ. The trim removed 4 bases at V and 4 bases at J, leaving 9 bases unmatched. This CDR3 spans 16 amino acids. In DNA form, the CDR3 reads TGCGCCAGCAGCCCGGGACAGGGAATCCTTTACAATGAGCAGTTCTTC. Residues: CASSPGQGILYNEQFF.

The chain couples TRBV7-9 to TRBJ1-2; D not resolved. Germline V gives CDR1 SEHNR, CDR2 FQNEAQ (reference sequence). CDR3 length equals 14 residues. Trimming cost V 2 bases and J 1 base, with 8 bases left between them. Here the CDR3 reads CASSLNTDNYGYTF. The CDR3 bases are TGTGCCAGCAGCTTAAATACAGATAACTATGGCTACACCTTC. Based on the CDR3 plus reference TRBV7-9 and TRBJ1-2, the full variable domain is DTGVSQNPRHKITKRGQNVTFRCDPISEHNRLYWYRQTLGQGPEFLTYFQNEAQLEKSRLLSDRFSAERPKGSFSTLEIQRTEQGDSAMYLCASSLNTDNYGYTFGSGTRLTVV.

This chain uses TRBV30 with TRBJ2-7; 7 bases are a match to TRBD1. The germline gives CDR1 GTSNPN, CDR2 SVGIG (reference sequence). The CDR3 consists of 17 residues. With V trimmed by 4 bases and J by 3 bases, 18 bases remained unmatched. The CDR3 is CAWTNRAAGQVGYEQYF. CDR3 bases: TGTGCCTGGACCAACCGAGCAGCAGGACAGGTCGGCTACGAGCAGTACTTC.

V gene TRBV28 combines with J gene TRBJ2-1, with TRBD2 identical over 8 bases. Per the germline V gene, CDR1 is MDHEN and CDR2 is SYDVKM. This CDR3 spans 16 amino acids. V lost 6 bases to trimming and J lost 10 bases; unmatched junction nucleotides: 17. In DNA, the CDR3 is TGTGCCAGCAGCTTTACCGGGACTAGGGGCGGAGGGGAGCAGTTCTTC. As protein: CASSFTGTRGGGEQFF.

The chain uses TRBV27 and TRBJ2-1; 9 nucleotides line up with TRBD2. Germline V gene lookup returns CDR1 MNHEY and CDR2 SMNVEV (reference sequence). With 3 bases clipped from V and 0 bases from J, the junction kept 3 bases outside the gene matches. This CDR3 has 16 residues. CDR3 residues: CASSFIAGVSYNEQFF. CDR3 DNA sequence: TGTGCCAGCAGTTTTATAGCGGGAGTCTCCTACAATGAGCAGTTCTTC.

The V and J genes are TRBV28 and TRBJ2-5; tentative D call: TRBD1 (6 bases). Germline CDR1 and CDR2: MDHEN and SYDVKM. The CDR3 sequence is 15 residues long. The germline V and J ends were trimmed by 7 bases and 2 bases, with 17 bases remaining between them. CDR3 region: CASTARGLGQETQYF. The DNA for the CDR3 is TGTGCCAGCACCGCTAGGGGGTTGGGACAAGAGACCCAGTACTTC.